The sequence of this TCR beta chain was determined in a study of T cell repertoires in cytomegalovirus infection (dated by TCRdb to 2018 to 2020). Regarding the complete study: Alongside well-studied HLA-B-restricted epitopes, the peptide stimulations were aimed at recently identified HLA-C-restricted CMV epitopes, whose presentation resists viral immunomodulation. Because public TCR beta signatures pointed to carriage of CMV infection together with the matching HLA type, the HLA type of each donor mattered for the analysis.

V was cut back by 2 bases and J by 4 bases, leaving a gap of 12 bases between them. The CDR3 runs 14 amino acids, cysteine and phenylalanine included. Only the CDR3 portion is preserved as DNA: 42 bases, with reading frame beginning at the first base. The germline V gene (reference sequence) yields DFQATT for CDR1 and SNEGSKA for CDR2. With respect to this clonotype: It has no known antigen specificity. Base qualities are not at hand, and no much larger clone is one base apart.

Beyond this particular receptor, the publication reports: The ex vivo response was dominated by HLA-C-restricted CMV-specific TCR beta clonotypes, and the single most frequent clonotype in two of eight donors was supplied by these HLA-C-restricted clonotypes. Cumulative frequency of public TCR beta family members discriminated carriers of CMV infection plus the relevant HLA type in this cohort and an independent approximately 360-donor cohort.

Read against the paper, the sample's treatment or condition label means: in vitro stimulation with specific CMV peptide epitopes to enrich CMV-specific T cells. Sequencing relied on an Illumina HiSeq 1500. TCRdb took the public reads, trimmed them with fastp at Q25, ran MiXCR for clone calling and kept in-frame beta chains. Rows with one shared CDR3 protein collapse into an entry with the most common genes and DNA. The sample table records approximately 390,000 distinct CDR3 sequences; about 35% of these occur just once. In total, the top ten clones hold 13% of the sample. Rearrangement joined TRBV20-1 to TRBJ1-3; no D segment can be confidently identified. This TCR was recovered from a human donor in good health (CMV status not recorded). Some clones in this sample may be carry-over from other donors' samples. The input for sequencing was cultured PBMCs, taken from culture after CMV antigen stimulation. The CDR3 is CSARFQVAGNTIYF. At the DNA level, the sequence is TGCAGTGCTAGATTCCAGGTAGCCGGAAACACCATATATTTT.